One sample yielded the 27 T cell receptor beta chains listed below, sequenced in a study of CD8 T cells in Susac syndrome. RNA, at about 0.45 to 1 ug, was reverse transcribed with random hexamers. One entry per CDR3 protein, called by TCRdb with MiXCR from the immunoSEQ multiplex PCR reads. This table holds about 300,000 distinct CDR3 sequences, about 82% found once. Sequencing was carried out using CD8+ T cells from PBMCs. All receptors derive from a human donor with multiple sclerosis.

Details on this clonotype: A read error may be the cause here, since a much bigger clone is one base away. The V call is TRBV9, the J call TRBJ2-5; D gene unclear. Germline CDR1 is SGDLS and CDR2 is YYNGEE. Trimming cost V 0 bases and J 0 bases, with 0 bases left between them. This CDR3 is 12 amino acids long. In DNA form, the CDR3 reads TGTGCCAGCAGCGTAGACCAAGAGACCCAGTACTTC. Its protein is CASSVDQETQYF.

This clonotype was picked up one time. This chain uses TRBV4-3 with TRBJ2-7, with D perhaps TRBD2 (5 bases). Germline V lookup: CDR1 LGHNA, CDR2 YSLEER. Trimming left V 1 base short and J 0 bases short, with 10 bases between. The CDR3 covers 15 residues. The CDR3 loop reads CASSQGSTTSYEQYF. In DNA form, the CDR3 reads TGCGCCAGCAGCCAAGGATCGACTACCTCCTACGAGCAGTACTTC.

The gene calls are TRBV27 and TRBJ2-1, with TRBD2 matching 13 bases. CDR3 length: 16 residues. In germline, CDR1 is MNHEY, CDR2 SMNVEV (reference sequence). V gave up 5 bases and J gave up 8 bases; unmatched junction bases: 9. CDR3 coding DNA: TGTGCCAGCAGTCCCTCTGGGACTAGCGGGATGGATGAGCAGTTCTTC. Its translation is CASSPSGTSGMDEQFF.

This clonotype was seen a handful of times. The chain joins TRBV7-8 to TRBJ2-7, with 8 bases fitting TRBD1. The V segment lost 3 bases and the J segment 6 bases; nucleotides outside the gene matches: 4. This CDR3 comprises 13 residues. Per the germline V gene, CDR1 is SGHVS and CDR2 is FQNEAQ. DNA for the CDR3: TGTGCCAGCAGCTTTATTACAGGGGGCGAGCAGTACTTC. Translating it yields CASSFITGGEQYF. Using reference TRBV7-8 and TRBJ2-7 for the parts outside the CDR3, the full variable domain is GAGVSQSPRYKVAKRGQDVALRCDPISGHVSLFWYQQALGQGPEFLTYFQNEAQLDKSGLPSDRFFAERPEGSVSTLKIQRTQQEDSAVYLCASSFITGGEQYFGPGTRLTVT.

This chain connects TRBV7-9 to TRBJ2-6; the D is unclear. The CDR3 consists of 12 residues. CDR1 and CDR2 (germline): SEHNR, FQNEAQ (reference sequence). Here the CDR3 reads CTPVSGANVLTF. DNA of the CDR3: TGTACCCCCGTCTCTGGGGCCAACGTCCTGACTTTC.

This clonotype has only one observation. The gene calls are TRBV19 and TRBJ1-5; D is unresolved. The CDR3 has 15 amino acids. The V and J ends lost 4 bases and 0 bases respectively, with 10 bases between them. Germline-derived CDR1 and CDR2 are LNHDA and SQIVND (reference sequence). The CDR3 coding sequence is TGTGCCAGTAGTAGTAAGCAGGATAGCAATCAGCCCCAGCATTTT. It encodes CASSSKQDSNQPQHF.

This clonotype appeared once. This chain uses TRBV10-3 with TRBJ1-4; no clear D. The germline V gene has CDR1 ENHRY and CDR2 SYGVKD. V shed 4 bases and J shed 8 bases, with 17 bases lying between them. The CDR3 is made up of 15 amino acids. The CDR3 DNA follows: TGTGCCATCAGTGCGATGTGGGAGAGTCGGGAAAAACTGTTTTTT. Amino acid sequence: CAISAMWESREKLFF.

V usage is TRBV5-1 and J usage is TRBJ1-1, with D possibly TRBD1 on 5 matching bases. Germline V gene lookup returns CDR1 SGHRS and CDR2 YFSETQ. Deletions cut 2 bases from V and 4 bases from J, with 12 bases between. The CDR3 runs to 14 residues. The CDR3 region is CASSLSGATTEAFF. CDR3 bases: TGCGCCAGCAGCTTATCCGGGGCTACCACTGAAGCTTTCTTT.

The chain uses TRBV28 and TRBJ1-5; 7 bases agree with TRBD1. With V trimmed by 2 bases and J by 4 bases, 8 bases remained unmatched. Germline lookup yields CDR1 MDHEN and CDR2 SYDVKM. The CDR3 is made up of 16 amino acids. The chain's CDR3 is CASSLPAGTENQPQHF. For the CDR3, the DNA is TGTGCCAGCAGTTTACCAGCCGGGACAGAAAATCAGCCCCAGCATTTT.

The chain couples TRBV6-5 to TRBJ2-3; 7 nucleotides agree with TRBD1. V dropped 4 bases and J dropped 3; count of bases not matched to a gene: 4. Germline assignment: CDR1 MNHEY and CDR2 SVGAGI. This CDR3 contains 14 residues. The DNA of the CDR3 is TGTGCCAGCAGTTTAGACAGGGAGACAGATACGCAGTATTTT. It translates to CASSLDRETDTQYF.

This sequence joins TRBV28 and TRBJ2-1; TRBD2 agrees at 8 bases. The CDR3 covers 16 residues. Losses at the gene ends were 4 bases for V and 5 bases for J; bases not matched to a gene: 10. The germline gives CDR1 MDHEN, CDR2 SYDVKM. The CDR3 sequence: CASSSILGLEDNEQFF. CDR3 DNA: TGTGCCAGCAGTTCCATCCTGGGACTAGAGGACAATGAGCAGTTCTTC.

The chain combines TRBV6-1 with TRBJ2-1; TRBD1 aligns across 11 bases. The junction had 3 bases not matched to a gene; V was cut back by 2 bases and J by 3 bases. From germline, CDR1 is MNHNS and CDR2 SASEGT. CDR3 size: 16 residues. CDR3 sequence (DNA): TGTGCCAGCAGTGAACACGGGACAGGGGGCTACAATGAGCAGTTCTTC. It encodes CASSEHGTGGYNEQFF.

This clonotype was seen more than once but under ten times. The chain couples TRBV3-1 to TRBJ2-7; TRBD1 might be the D (5 bases). The V and J ends lost 8 bases and 0 bases respectively, with 11 bases between them. Germline-derived CDR1 and CDR2 are LGHDT and YNNKEL (reference sequence). This CDR3 has 13 residues. CDR3 nucleotide sequence: TGTGCCAGCTCGCAGGGCCTCTCCTACGAGCAGTACTTC. It specifies CASSQGLSYEQYF.

V and J are TRBV11-2 and TRBJ2-7; possibly TRBD1 for D (7 bases). The CDR3 runs to 16 residues. Germline lookup yields CDR1 SGHAT and CDR2 FQNNGV. V lost 5 bases and J lost 0, with 17 bases in between. The CDR3 DNA sequence: TGTGCCAGCAGCCCCTCGGCGGGGACAGTCTCCTACGAGCAGTACTTC. It translates to CASSPSAGTVSYEQYF.

V and J are TRBV4-2 and TRBJ1-1, with D possibly matching TRBD1 (5 bases). V was shortened by 6 bases and J by 5 bases, with 19 bases between the two germline ends. The CDR3 length is 15 residues. Germline V gene sequence: CDR1 LGHNA, CDR2 YNFKEQ. The CDR3 reads CASRTEGMGGTEAFF. The CDR3, as DNA: TGTGCCAGCAGAACCGAGGGAATGGGGGGTACTGAAGCTTTCTTT.

The chain joins TRBV7-9 to TRBJ2-7, with TRBD1 as a possible D gene (5 bases). Looked up from germline, CDR1 is SEHNR and CDR2 is FQNEAQ (reference sequence). This CDR3 is 14 amino acids long. Trimming shortened V by 4 bases and J by 3 bases, and 13 bases separated the two germline ends. CDR3 nucleotides: TGTGCCAGCAGCTCCCGTTCAGGGAACTACGAGCAGTACTTC. Amino acids: CASSSRSGNYEQYF.

The DNA for the CDR3 is TGTGCCAGCAGGGGGCCCAGACAGGGATGGAGCTCCTACAATGAGCAGTTCTTC. This translates into CASRGPRQGWSSYNEQFF. The chain uses TRBV27 and TRBJ2-1; 7 nucleotides align to TRBD1. This CDR3 comprises 18 residues. Per the germline V gene, CDR1 is MNHEY and CDR2 is SMNVEV (reference sequence). Trimming cost V 6 bases and J 0 bases; bases outside gene matches: 14.

The rearrangement joins TRBV12-3 or TRBV12-4 to TRBJ2-1; 8 bases agree with TRBD1. The CDR3 is 15 residues long. Unmatched junction bases numbered 10, after V lost 3 bases and J lost 9 bases. As DNA, the CDR3 is TGTGCCAGCAGTTTGGCGGAGACAGGGGCATCTGAGCAGTTCTTC. It specifies CASSLAETGASEQFF.

The chain couples TRBV30 to TRBJ2-5; a possible D gene is TRBD2 (7 bases). Looked up from germline, CDR1 is GTSNPN and CDR2 is SVGIG (reference sequence). The CDR3 runs 14 residues. V lost 8 bases and J 2 bases, leaving 18 bases between the germline ends. The CDR3 loop reads CAGGAGRGQETQYF. DNA for the CDR3: TGTGCCGGGGGGGCGGGGCGGGGACAAGAGACCCAGTACTTC.

This clonotype came up a few times. The rearrangement links TRBV12-3 or TRBV12-4 to TRBJ1-2; 8 bases align to TRBD1. This CDR3 contains 15 residues. The V gene end was trimmed by 3 bases and the J gene end by 4 bases; junction bases not matched to a gene: 7. The CDR3 DNA is TGTGCCAGCAGTTTCGCCGGGACAGGTAGCTATGGCTACACCTTC. Encoded protein: CASSFAGTGSYGYTF.

This chain links TRBV7-9 with TRBJ2-1; D possibly corresponds to TRBD2 (5 bases). The V gene's germline CDR1 is SEHNR and CDR2 FQNEAQ (reference sequence). Trimming took 4 bases from V and 0 from J, leaving 13 bases between them. The CDR3 covers 16 residues. CDR3 sequence: CASSSPVGSSYNEQFF. For the CDR3, the DNA is TGTGCCAGCAGCTCACCCGTGGGGAGCTCCTACAATGAGCAGTTCTTC. The full variable domain, with the rest looked up from reference TRBV7-9 and TRBJ2-1, is DTGVSQNPRHKITKRGQNVTFRCDPISEHNRLYWYRQTLGQGPEFLTYFQNEAQLEKSRLLSDRFSAERPKGSFSTLEIQRTEQGDSAMYLCASSSPVGSSYNEQFFGPGTRLTVL.

V and J are TRBV24-1 and TRBJ1-1; the D is unclear. Deletions cut 3 bases from V and 2 bases from J, with 6 bases between. The germline gives CDR1 KGHDR, CDR2 SFDVKD. The CDR3 runs to 13 residues. This CDR3 is CATSDGHNTEAFF. In nucleotides, the CDR3 is TGTGCCACCAGTGATGGGCATAACACTGAAGCTTTCTTT.

This clonotype has only one observation. The chain recombines TRBV6-1 with TRBJ2-7; D unresolved. Trimming left V 10 bases short and J 3 bases short, with 4 bases between. CDR1 and CDR2 (germline): MNHNS, SASEGT. This CDR3 region has 9 residues. CDR3 in amino acids: CATNYEQYF. CDR3 in DNA: TGTGCCACCAACTACGAGCAGTACTTC.

J is TRBJ1-6 and V is TRBV15; possibly TRBD1 for D (5 bases). The CDR3 spans 14 residues. CDR1 and CDR2 (germline): LNHNV, YYDKDF (reference sequence). V was cut by 4 bases and J by 10 bases, with 14 bases left in between. Here the CDR3 reads CATSTDSEGSPLHF. As DNA, the CDR3 is TGTGCCACCAGCACGGATTCTGAGGGGTCACCCCTCCACTTT.

The CDR3, as DNA: TGTGCCAGCAGCTTTCCACAGTACACTGAAGCTTTCTTT. Translation: CASSFPQYTEAFF. The chain combines TRBV5-4 with TRBJ1-1; D remains unclear. CDR1 SGHNT and CDR2 YYREEE come from the germline V gene (reference sequence). Trimming took 2 bases from V and 3 from J, leaving 8 bases between them. This CDR3 spans 13 amino acids. Drawing the rest from reference TRBV5-4 and TRBJ1-1, the complete variable domain is ETGVTQSPTHLIKTRGQQVTLRCSSQSGHNTVSWYQQALGQGPQFIFQYYREEENGRGNFPPRFSGLQFPNYSSELNVNALELDDSALYLCASSFPQYTEAFFGQGTRLTVV.

This sequence joins TRBV7-9 and TRBJ2-7, with 7 bases identical to TRBD1. Trimming removed 0 bases from V and 2 bases from J; junction bases left unmatched: 4. The length of the CDR3 is 15 residues. CDR1 is SEHNR and CDR2 is FQNEAQ in the germline V gene (reference sequence). For the CDR3, the DNA is TGTGCCAGCAGCTTAGCGACGACAGGGACCTACGAGCAGTACTTC. It is translated as CASSLATTGTYEQYF. The whole variable domain, remainder taken from reference TRBV7-9 and TRBJ2-7, is DTGVSQNPRHKITKRGQNVTFRCDPISEHNRLYWYRQTLGQGPEFLTYFQNEAQLEKSRLLSDRFSAERPKGSFSTLEIQRTEQGDSAMYLCASSLATTGTYEQYFGPGTRLTVT.

This chain joins TRBV12-3 or TRBV12-4 and TRBJ1-2; perhaps TRBD1 as D (5 bases). The germline V and J ends were trimmed by 1 base and 3 bases, with 12 bases remaining between them. This CDR3 has 15 amino acids. CDR3 residues: CASSLGGTPYYGYTF. CDR3 in DNA: TGTGCCAGCAGTTTAGGGGGGACCCCATACTATGGCTACACCTTC.